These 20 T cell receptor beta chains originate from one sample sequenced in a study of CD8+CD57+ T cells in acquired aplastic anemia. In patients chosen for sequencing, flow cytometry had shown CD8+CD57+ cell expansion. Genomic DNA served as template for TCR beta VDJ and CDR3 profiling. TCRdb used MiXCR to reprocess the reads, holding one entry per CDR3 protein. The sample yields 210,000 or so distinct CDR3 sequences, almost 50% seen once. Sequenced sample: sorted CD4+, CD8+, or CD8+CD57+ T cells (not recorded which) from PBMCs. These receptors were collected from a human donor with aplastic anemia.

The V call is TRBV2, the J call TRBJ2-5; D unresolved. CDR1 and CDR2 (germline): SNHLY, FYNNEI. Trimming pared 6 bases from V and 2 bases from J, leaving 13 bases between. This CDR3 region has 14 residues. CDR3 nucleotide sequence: TGTGCCAGCAGATTGGACCCGGAGCAAGAGACCCAGTACTTC. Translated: CASRLDPEQETQYF.

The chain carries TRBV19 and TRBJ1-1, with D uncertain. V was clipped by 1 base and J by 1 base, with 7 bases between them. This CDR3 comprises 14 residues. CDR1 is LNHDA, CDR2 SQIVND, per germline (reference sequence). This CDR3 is CASSIVGRNTEAFF. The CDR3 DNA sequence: TGTGCCAGTAGTATAGTGGGGAGGAACACTGAAGCTTTCTTT.

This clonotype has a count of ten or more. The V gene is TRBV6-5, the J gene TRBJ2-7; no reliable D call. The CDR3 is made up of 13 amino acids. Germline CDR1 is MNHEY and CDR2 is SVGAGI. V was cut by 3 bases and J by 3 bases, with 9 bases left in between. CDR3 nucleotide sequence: TGTGCCAGCAGTTATGGACCTCTCTACGAGCAGTACTTC. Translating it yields CASSYGPLYEQYF.

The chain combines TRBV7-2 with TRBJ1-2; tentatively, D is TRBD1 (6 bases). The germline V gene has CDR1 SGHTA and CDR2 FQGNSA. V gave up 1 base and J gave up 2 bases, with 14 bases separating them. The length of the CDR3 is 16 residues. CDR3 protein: CASSLGDTRANYGYTF. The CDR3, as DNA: TGTGCCAGCAGCTTAGGGGACACCCGGGCGAACTATGGCTACACCTTC.

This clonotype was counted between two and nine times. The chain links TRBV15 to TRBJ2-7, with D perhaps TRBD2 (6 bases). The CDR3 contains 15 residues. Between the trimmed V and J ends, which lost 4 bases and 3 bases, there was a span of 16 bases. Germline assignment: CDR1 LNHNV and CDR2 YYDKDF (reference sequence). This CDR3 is CATSTAEPTSYEQYF. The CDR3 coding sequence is TGTGCCACCAGCACCGCCGAACCGACTAGCTACGAGCAGTACTTC.

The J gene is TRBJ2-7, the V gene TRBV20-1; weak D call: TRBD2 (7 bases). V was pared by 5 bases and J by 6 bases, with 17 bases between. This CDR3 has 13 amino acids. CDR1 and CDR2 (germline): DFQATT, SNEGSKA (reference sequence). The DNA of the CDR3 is TGCAGTGCTCCGGAGGGGGGGGGCGTCGAGCAGTACTTC. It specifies CSAPEGGGVEQYF.

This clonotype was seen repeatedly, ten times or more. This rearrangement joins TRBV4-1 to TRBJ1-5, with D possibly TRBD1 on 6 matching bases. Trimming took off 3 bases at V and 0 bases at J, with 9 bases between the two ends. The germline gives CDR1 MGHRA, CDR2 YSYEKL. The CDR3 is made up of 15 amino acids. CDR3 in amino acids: CASSHEGVSNQPQHF. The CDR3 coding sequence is TGCGCCAGCAGCCACGAGGGGGTTAGCAATCAGCCCCAGCATTTT.

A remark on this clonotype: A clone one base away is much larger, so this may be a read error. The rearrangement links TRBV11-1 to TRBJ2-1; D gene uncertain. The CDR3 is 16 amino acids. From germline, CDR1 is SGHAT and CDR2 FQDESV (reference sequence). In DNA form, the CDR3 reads TGTGCCAGCAGCCCTGGGATGGTAGCCCGCTACAATGAGCAGCTCTTC. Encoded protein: CASSPGMVARYNEQLF.

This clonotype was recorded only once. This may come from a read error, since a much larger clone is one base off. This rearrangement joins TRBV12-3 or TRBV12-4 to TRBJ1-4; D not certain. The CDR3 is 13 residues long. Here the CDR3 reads CASRASFNEKLSF. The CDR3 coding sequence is TGTGCCAGCAGGGCCAGCTTCAATGAAAAACTGTCTTTT.

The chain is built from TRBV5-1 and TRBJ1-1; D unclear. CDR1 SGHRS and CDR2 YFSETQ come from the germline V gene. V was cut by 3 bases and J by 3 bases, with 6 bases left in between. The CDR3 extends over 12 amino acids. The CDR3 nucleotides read TGCGCCAGCAGCTCGGGGTACACTGAAGCTTTCTTT. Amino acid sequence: CASSSGYTEAFF.

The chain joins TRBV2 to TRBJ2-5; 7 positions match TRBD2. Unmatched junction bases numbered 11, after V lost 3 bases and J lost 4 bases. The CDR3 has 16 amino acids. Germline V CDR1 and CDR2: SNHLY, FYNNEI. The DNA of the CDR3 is TGTGCCAGCAGTGATGGGTACGGGGGGAATGGAGAGACCCAGTACTTC. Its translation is CASSDGYGGNGETQYF.

The CDR3 DNA is TGTGCCACTTCGACTAGCCCCTCCTACGAGCAGTACTTC. It specifies CATSTSPSYEQYF. V and J are TRBV7-2 and TRBJ2-7; 7 nucleotides match TRBD2. Germline trimming cut 10 bases from V and 0 bases from J; bases unmatched to any gene: 6. This CDR3 spans 13 amino acids. From germline, CDR1 is SGHTA and CDR2 FQGNSA.

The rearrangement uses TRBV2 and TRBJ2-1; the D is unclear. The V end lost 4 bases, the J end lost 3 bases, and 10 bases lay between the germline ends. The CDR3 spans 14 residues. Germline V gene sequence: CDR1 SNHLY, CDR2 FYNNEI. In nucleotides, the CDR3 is TGTGCCAGCAGTGTCGGCCAAGGCTACAATGAGCAGTTCTTC. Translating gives CASSVGQGYNEQFF.

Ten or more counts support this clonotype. The CDR3 loop is CASSSSQGAVTPLHF. As DNA, the CDR3 is TGTGCCAGCAGTTCCTCACAGGGGGCAGTTACGCCCCTCCACTTT. This chain links TRBV12-3 or TRBV12-4 with TRBJ1-6; 9 nucleotides match TRBD1. This CDR3 is built from 15 residues. V dropped 4 bases and J dropped 13; count of bases not matched to a gene: 11.

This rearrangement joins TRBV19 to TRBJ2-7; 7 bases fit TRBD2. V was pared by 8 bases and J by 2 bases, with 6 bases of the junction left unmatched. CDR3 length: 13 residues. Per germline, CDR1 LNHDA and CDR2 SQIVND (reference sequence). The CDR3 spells CASGSGGAYEQYF. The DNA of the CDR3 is TGTGCCAGTGGTTCGGGAGGCGCCTACGAGCAGTACTTC.

The CDR3 region has the DNA TGCAGCGTTGCCGGACAGGGTCCCTACGAGCAGTACTTC. It is translated as CSVAGQGPYEQYF. The rearrangement joins TRBV29-1 to TRBJ2-7; 8 positions agree with TRBD1. With 4 bases clipped from V and 2 bases from J, the junction kept 4 bases outside the gene matches. Germline CDR1 reads SQVTM; CDR2 reads ANQGSEA. This CDR3 has 13 amino acids.

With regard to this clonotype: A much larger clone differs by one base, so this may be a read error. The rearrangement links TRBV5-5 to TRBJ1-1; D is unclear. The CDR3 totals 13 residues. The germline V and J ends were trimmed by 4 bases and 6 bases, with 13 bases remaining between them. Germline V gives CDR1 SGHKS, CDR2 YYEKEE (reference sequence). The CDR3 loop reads CASSLTGNAEAFF. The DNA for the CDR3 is TGTGCCAGCAGCCTGACGGGTAACGCTGAAGCTTTCTTT.

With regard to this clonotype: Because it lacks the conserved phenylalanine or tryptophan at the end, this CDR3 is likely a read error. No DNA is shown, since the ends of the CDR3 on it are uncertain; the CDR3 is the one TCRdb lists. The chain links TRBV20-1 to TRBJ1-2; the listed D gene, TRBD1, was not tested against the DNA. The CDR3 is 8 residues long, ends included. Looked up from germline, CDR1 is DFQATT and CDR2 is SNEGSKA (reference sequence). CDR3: CSALLRDR.

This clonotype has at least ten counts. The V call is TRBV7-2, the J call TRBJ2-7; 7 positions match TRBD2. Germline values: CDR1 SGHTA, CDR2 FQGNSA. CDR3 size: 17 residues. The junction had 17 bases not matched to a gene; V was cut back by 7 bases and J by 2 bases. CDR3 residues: CASTPSRTGTKAYEQYF. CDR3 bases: TGTGCCAGCACCCCCTCGAGAACCGGGACTAAGGCCTACGAGCAGTACTTC.

CDR3: CASSESTGRGDLVYGYTF. CDR3 DNA sequence: TGCGCCAGCAGTGAGTCGACAGGGCGGGGTGATTTAGTTTATGGCTACACCTTC. This chain links TRBV10-2 with TRBJ1-2, with TRBD1 matching over 7 bases. This CDR3 region has 18 residues. The germline V gene has CDR1 WSHSY and CDR2 SAAADI. V was clipped by 0 bases and J by 5 bases; unmatched bases: 15.